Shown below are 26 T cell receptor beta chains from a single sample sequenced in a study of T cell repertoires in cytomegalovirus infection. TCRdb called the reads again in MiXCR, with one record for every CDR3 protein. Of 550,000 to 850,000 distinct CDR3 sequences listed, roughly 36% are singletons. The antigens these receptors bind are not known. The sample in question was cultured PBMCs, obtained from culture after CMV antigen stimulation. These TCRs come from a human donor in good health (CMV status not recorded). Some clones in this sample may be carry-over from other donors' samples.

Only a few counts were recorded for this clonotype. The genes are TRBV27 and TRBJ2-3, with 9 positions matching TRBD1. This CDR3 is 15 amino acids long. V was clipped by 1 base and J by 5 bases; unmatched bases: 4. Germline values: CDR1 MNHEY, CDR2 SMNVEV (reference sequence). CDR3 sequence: CASSLWGQGRDTQYF. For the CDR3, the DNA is TGTGCCAGCAGTTTATGGGGACAGGGAAGAGATACGCAGTATTTT.

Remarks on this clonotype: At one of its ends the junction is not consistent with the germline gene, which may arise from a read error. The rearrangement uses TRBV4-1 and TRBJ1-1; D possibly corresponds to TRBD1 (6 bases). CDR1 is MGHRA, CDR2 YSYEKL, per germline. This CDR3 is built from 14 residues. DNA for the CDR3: TGTGCCAGCAGCCAAGGTGAGGGGGGCACTGAAGCTTTCTTT. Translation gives CASSQGEGGTEAFF.

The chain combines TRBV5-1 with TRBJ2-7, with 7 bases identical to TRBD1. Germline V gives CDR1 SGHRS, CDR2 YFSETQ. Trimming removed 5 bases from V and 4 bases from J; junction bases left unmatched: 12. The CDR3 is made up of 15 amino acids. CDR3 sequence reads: CASRRNRDRGYEQYF. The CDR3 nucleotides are TGCGCCAGCAGACGCAACCGGGACAGAGGTTACGAGCAGTACTTC. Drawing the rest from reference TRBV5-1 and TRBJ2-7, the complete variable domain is KAGVTQTPRYLIKTRGQQVTLSCSPISGHRSVSWYQQTPGQGLQFLFEYFSETQRNKGNFPGRFSGRQFSNSRSEMNVSTLELGDSALYLCASRRNRDRGYEQYFGPGTRLTVT.

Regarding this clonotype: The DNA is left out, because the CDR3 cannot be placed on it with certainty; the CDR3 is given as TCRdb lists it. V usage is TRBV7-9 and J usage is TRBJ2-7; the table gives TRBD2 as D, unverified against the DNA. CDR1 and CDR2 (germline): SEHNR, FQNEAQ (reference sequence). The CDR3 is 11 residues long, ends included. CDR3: CASSFASGAYF.

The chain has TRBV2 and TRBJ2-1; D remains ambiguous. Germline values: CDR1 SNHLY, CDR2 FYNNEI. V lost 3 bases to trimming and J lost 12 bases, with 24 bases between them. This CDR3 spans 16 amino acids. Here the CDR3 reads CASSDRLTSTMSRQFF. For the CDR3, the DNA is TGTGCCAGCAGTGACAGACTGACGTCTACAATGAGCAGGCAGTTCTTC. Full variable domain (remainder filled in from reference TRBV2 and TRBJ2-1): EPEVTQTPSHQVTQMGQEVILRCVPISNHLYFYWYRQILGQKVEFLVSFYNNEISEKSEIFDDQFSVERPDGSNFTLKIRSTKLEDSAMYFCASSDRLTSTMSRQFFGPGTRLTVL.

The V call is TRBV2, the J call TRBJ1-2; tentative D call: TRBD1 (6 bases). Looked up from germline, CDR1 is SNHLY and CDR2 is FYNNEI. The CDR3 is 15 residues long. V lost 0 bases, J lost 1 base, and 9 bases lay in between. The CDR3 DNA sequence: TGTGCCAGCAGTGAAGCTGGGGGGCTTAACTATGGCTACACCTTC. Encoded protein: CASSEAGGLNYGYTF.

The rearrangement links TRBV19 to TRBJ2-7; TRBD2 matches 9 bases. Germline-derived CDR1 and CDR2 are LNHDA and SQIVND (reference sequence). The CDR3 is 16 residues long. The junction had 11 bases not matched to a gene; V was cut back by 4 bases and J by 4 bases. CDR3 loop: CASSNLRTSGLYEQYF. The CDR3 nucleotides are TGTGCCAGTAGTAACCTGAGAACTAGCGGGCTTTACGAGCAGTACTTC.

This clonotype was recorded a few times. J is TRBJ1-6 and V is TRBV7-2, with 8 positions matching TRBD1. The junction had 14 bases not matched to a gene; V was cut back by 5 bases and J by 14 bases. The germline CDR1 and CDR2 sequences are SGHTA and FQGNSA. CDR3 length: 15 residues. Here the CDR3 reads CASSPDLTGDITLHF. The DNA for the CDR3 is TGTGCCAGCAGCCCCGACTTGACAGGGGACATCACCCTCCACTTT.

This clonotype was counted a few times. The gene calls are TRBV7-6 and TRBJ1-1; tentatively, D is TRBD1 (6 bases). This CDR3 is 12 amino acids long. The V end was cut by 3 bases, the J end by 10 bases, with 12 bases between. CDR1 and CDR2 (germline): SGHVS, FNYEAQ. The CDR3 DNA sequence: TGTGCCAGCAGCTTTAAACAGGGAGGAGCTTTCTTT. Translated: CASSFKQGGAFF.

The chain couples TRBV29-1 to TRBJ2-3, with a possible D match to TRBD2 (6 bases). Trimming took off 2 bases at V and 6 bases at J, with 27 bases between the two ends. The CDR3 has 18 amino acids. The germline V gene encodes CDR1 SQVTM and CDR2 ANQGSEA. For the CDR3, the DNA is TGCAGCGTTGAAACCCTCCCCCAATCGGGCGGGGCGGCGGATACGCAGTATTTT. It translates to CSVETLPQSGGAADTQYF.

In nucleotides, the CDR3 is TGCAGTGCTAGCGGTCGCGGGGGGTTCACAGATACGCAGTATTTT. Its protein product is CSASGRGGFTDTQYF. This rearrangement joins TRBV20-1 to TRBJ2-3; TRBD2 matches at 8 bases. This CDR3 is built from 15 residues. CDR1 is DFQATT, CDR2 SNEGSKA, per germline (reference sequence). V lost 3 bases and J lost 2; bases outside the gene matches: 7.

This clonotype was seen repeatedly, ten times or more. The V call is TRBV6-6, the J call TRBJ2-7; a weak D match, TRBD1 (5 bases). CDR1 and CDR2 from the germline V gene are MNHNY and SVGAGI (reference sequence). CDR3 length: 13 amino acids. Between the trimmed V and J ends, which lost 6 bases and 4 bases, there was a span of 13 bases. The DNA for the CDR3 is TGTGCCAGCAGCAGAGACAGAGATTACGAGCAGTACTTC. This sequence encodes CASSRDRDYEQYF.

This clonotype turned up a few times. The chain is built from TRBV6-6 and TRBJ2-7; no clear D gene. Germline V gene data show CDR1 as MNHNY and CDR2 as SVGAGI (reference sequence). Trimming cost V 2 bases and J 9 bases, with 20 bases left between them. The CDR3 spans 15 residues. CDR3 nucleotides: TGTGCCAGCAGTTACCTCCCCGGCCCATTTCGACGGCAGTACTTC. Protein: CASSYLPGPFRRQYF.

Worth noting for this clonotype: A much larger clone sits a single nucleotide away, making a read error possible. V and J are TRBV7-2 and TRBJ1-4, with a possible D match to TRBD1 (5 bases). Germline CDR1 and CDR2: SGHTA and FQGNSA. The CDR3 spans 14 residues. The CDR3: CASSLGGVDEKLLF. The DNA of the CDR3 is TGTGCCAGCAGCCTGGGGGGGGTAGATGAAAAACTGCTTTTT.

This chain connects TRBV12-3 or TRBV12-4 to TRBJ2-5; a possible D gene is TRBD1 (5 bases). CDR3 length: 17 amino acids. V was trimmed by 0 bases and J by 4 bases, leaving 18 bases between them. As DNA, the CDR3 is TGTGCCAGCAGTTTAGCGCCAGTGGTGGGGCATCGAGAGACCCAGTACTTC. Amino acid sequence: CASSLAPVVGHRETQYF.

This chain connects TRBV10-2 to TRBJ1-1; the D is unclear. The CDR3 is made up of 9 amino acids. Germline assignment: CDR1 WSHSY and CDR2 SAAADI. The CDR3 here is CHFPDEAFF. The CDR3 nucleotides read TGCCACTTCCCCGATGAAGCTTTCTTT.

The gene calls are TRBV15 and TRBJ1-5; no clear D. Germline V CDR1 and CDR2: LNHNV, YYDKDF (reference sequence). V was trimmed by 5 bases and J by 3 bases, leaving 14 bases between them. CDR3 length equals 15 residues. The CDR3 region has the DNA TGTGCCACCAGCGCCTACGCCGGGGTCAATCAGCCCCAGCATTTT. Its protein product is CATSAYAGVNQPQHF.

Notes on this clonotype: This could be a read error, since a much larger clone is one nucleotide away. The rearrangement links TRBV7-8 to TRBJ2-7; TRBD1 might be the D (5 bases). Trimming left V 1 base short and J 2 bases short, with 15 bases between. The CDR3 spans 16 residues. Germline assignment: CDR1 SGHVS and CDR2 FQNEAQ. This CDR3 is CASSLELRTPTYEQYF. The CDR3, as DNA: TGTGCCAGCAGCTTAGAACTCCGGACACCAACCTACGAGCAGTACTTC.

The CDR3: CASSTGQDEKLFF. The CDR3 DNA reads as TGTGCCAGCTCCACCGGGCAGGATGAAAAACTGTTTTTT. This sequence joins TRBV18 and TRBJ1-4; no firm D call. The CDR3 extends over 13 amino acids. Per germline, CDR1 KGHSH and CDR2 LQKENI. Between the trimmed V and J ends, which lost 6 bases and 6 bases, there was a span of 11 bases.

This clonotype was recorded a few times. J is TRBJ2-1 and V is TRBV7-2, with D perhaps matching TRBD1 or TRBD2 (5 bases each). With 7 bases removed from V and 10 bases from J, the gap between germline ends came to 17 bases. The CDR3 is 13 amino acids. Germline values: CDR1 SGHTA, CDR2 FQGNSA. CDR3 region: CASTPTGAGEQFF. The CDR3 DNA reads TGTGCCAGCACCCCAACCGGGGCCGGGGAGCAGTTCTTC. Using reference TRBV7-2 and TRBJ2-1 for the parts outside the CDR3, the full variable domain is GAGVSQSPSNKVTEKGKDVELRCDPISGHTALYWYRQSLGQGLEFLIYFQGNSAPDKSGLPSDRFSAERTGGSVSTLTIQRTQQEDSAVYLCASTPTGAGEQFFGPGTRLTVL.

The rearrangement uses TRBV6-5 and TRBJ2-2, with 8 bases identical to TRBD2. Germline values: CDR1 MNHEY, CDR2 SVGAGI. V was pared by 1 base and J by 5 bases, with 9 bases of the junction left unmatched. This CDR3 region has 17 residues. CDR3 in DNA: TGTGCCAGCAGTTACTTCTCCGGGACTAGACGGACCGGGGAGCTGTTTTTT. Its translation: CASSYFSGTRRTGELFF.

The CDR3 protein is CSASDVGAAYNSPLHF. In nucleotides, the CDR3 is TGCAGTGCCAGCGACGTGGGGGCCGCCTATAATTCACCCCTCCACTTT. The chain couples TRBV20-1 to TRBJ1-6; D perhaps matches TRBD1 (6 bases). The CDR3 contains 16 residues. Germline V gene lookup returns CDR1 DFQATT and CDR2 SNEGSKA (reference sequence). Trimming pared 6 bases from V and 2 bases from J, leaving 17 bases between.

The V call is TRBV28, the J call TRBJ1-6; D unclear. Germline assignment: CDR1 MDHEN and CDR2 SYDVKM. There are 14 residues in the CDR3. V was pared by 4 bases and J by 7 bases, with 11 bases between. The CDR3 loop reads CASSYARTNSPLHF. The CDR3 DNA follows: TGTGCCAGCAGTTACGCCAGGACGAATTCACCCCTCCACTTT.

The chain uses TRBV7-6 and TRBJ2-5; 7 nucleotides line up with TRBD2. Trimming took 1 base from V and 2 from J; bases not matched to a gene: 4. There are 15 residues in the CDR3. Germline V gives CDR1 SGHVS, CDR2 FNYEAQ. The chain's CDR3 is CASSLEAAGQETQYF. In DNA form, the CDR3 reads TGTGCCAGCAGCTTAGAGGCAGCGGGACAAGAGACCCAGTACTTC.

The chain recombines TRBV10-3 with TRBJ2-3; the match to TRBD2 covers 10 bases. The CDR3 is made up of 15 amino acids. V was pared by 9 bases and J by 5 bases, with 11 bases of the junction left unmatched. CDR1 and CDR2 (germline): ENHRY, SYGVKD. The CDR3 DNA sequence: TGTGCCATTTCAGCGGCTAGCGGGAGAGTAGATACGCAGTATTTT. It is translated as CAISAASGRVDTQYF.

CDR3 residues: CSVHANEQFF. The CDR3 nucleotides are TGCAGCGTTCATGCCAATGAGCAGTTCTTC. The rearrangement joins TRBV29-1 to TRBJ2-1; unclear D gene. Germline CDR1 SQVTM, CDR2 ANQGSEA. This CDR3 has 10 residues. Trimming removed 5 bases at V and 6 bases at J, with 5 bases between.